One and the same sample provided the 25 T cell receptor beta chains below, sequenced in a study of T cell changes during pregnancy in multiple sclerosis. Assay: immunoSEQ multiplex PCR; the TCRdb copy retains only in-frame clones and omits some. Of roughly 89,000 clones in the sample, about 93% are singletons; the top ten hold around 4%. This specimen was peripheral blood, taken in the first trimester of pregnancy. The receptors come from a female donor with multiple sclerosis, enrolled in a pregnancy study.

This chain joins TRBV5-1 and TRBJ2-3; D unclear. With 0 bases removed from V and 1 base from J, the gap between germline ends came to 12 bases. Germline V gene data show CDR1 as SGHRS and CDR2 as YFSETQ. The CDR3 length is 16 residues. The CDR3 protein is CASSLAPGRGTDTQYF. CDR3 DNA: TGCGCCAGCAGCTTGGCGCCGGGTCGGGGCACAGATACGCAGTATTTT. The variable domain in full, with the rest retrieved from reference TRBV5-1 and TRBJ2-3, is KAGVTQTPRYLIKTRGQQVTLSCSPISGHRSVSWYQQTPGQGLQFLFEYFSETQRNKGNFPGRFSGRQFSNSRSEMNVSTLELGDSALYLCASSLAPGRGTDTQYFGPGTRLTVL.

The rearrangement uses TRBV19 and TRBJ2-5, with 7 bases fitting TRBD2. V trimming: 6 bases; J trimming: 5 bases; junction bases outside the gene matches: 6. CDR3 length equals 13 residues. The germline V gene has CDR1 LNHDA and CDR2 SQIVND (reference sequence). The CDR3 is CASRNVGGETQYF. Written as DNA, the CDR3 is TGTGCCAGTAGGAATGTGGGGGGGGAGACCCAGTACTTC.

The chain couples TRBV6-4 to TRBJ1-4; 8 bases match TRBD1. CDR1 and CDR2 (germline): MRHNA, SNTAGT. The CDR3 has 15 residues. J was trimmed by 8 bases and V by 6 bases; bases with no gene match: 11. CDR3 sequence reads: CASSPIPGQGEKLFF. Written as DNA, the CDR3 is TGTGCCAGCAGCCCCATCCCCGGACAGGGAGAAAAACTGTTTTTT.

This chain joins TRBV6-6 and TRBJ1-1; D is unresolved. The CDR3 runs 13 residues. Germline-derived CDR1 and CDR2 are MNHNY and SVGAGI (reference sequence). The ends were cut back, 3 bases at V and 1 base at J, with 6 bases in the middle. The CDR3 loop reads CASSYMWNTEAFF. CDR3 nucleotide sequence: TGTGCCAGCAGTTATATGTGGAACACTGAAGCTTTCTTT.

The rearrangement joins TRBV27 to TRBJ2-5; TRBD2 matches 12 bases. In germline, CDR1 is MNHEY, CDR2 SMNVEV (reference sequence). Trimming took 4 bases from V and 3 from J; bases not matched to a gene: 0. The CDR3 totals 14 residues. CDR3: CASSWTSGKETQYF. The CDR3 bases are TGTGCCAGCAGTTGGACTAGCGGGAAAGAGACCCAGTACTTC.

V gene TRBV5-1 combines with J gene TRBJ2-3, with D perhaps matching TRBD1 (6 bases). Germline CDR1 SGHRS, CDR2 YFSETQ. V was cut by 2 bases and J by 8 bases, with 18 bases left in between. The CDR3 consists of 15 residues. DNA for the CDR3: TGCGCCAGCAGCTTAGGGTCAGGGGATGGGAGTACGCAGTATTTT. Encoded protein: CASSLGSGDGSTQYF. The variable domain in full, completed from reference TRBV5-1 and TRBJ2-3, reads KAGVTQTPRYLIKTRGQQVTLSCSPISGHRSVSWYQQTPGQGLQFLFEYFSETQRNKGNFPGRFSGRQFSNSRSEMNVSTLELGDSALYLCASSLGSGDGSTQYFGPGTRLTVL.

The chain recombines TRBV19 with TRBJ1-6; 7 nucleotides match TRBD1. V shed 10 bases and J 0 bases; nucleotides not matched to a gene: 12. CDR1 and CDR2 (germline): LNHDA, SQIVND (reference sequence). This CDR3 is built from 17 residues. The CDR3: CAKKDRHLSSYNSPLHF. CDR3 coding DNA: TGTGCCAAAAAGGACAGGCATCTCAGCTCCTATAATTCACCCCTCCACTTT.

The chain links TRBV21-1 to TRBJ2-6; the table's D gene call, TRBD1, was not cross checked with the DNA. TRBV21-1 is a recognized pseudogene. The CDR3 extends over 16 amino acids. CDR3 loop: CASSRQGRAGANVLTF. CDR3 DNA sequence: TGTGCCAGCAGCAGACAGGGACGGGCTGGGGCCAACGTCCTGACTTTC.

The chain is built from TRBV5-8 and TRBJ1-6, with 8 bases fitting TRBD1. Germline V gene sequence: CDR1 SGHTS, CDR2 YDEGEE. The trim removed 2 bases at V and 7 bases at J, leaving 17 bases unmatched. The CDR3 totals 19 residues. The CDR3 is CASSFFFRGRSEVNSPLHF. Written as DNA, the CDR3 is TGTGCCAGCAGCTTTTTTTTCAGGGGGCGGTCGGAAGTAAATTCACCCCTCCACTTT.

This clone appeared once. The rearrangement links TRBV5-5 to TRBJ1-5, with a possible D match to TRBD1 (6 bases). V lost 2 bases, J lost 3 bases, and 9 bases lay in between. Per the germline V gene, CDR1 is SGHKS and CDR2 is YYEKEE (reference sequence). The CDR3 extends over 14 amino acids. The CDR3 DNA sequence: TGTGCCAGCAGCTTCGGACAGACCAATCAGCCCCAGCATTTT. Translation gives CASSFGQTNQPQHF.

This clone was observed a single time. The chain has TRBV29-1 and TRBJ1-2; D not resolved. The germline V gene encodes CDR1 SQVTM and CDR2 ANQGSEA. Trimming took off 4 bases at V and 7 bases at J, with 19 bases between the two ends. CDR3 length: 14 amino acids. CDR3 nucleotides: TGCAGCGTTGCCCCGGGCGGGGAGAGAATTGGCTACACCTTC. Amino acids: CSVAPGGERIGYTF.

The genes are TRBV6-4 and TRBJ2-3, with 12 nucleotides matching TRBD2. The CDR3 is 15 residues long. Germline V lookup: CDR1 MRHNA, CDR2 SNTAGT. V gave up 8 bases and J gave up 3 bases; unmatched junction bases: 6. CDR3 DNA: TGTGCCAGCTCCTCTAGCGGGGGGGCAACAGATACGCAGTATTTT. This gives the protein CASSSSGGATDTQYF.

V is TRBV19 and J is TRBJ1-5; 11 nucleotides agree with TRBD1. The CDR3 covers 15 residues. Trimming removed 7 bases from V and 7 bases from J; junction bases left unmatched: 9. CDR1 is LNHDA and CDR2 is SQIVND in the germline V gene (reference sequence). CDR3: CASTRYRTGGQPQHF. CDR3 coding DNA: TGTGCCAGTACTCGTTACCGGACAGGGGGCCAGCCCCAGCATTTT.

This clone was counted a single time. V is TRBV7-8 and J is TRBJ2-7, with 7 nucleotides matching TRBD1. The CDR3 totals 14 residues. Germline V lookup: CDR1 SGHVS, CDR2 FQNEAQ. Trimming removed 5 bases from V and 6 bases from J; junction bases left unmatched: 10. The CDR3: CASSLGDSLFEQYF. The CDR3 DNA sequence: TGTGCCAGCAGCCTCGGGGACAGTCTCTTCGAGCAGTACTTC.

This clone is a singleton in its sample. The chain combines TRBV27 with TRBJ1-1, with a weak D call TRBD1 (5 bases). V lost 6 bases to trimming and J lost 8 bases, with 10 bases between them. Per germline, CDR1 MNHEY and CDR2 SMNVEV (reference sequence). This CDR3 region has 11 residues. CDR3 loop: CASSQGYEAFF. In DNA, the CDR3 is TGTGCCAGCAGCCAGGGATACGAAGCTTTCTTT.

The rearrangement links TRBV15 to TRBJ1-4, with TRBD1 matching 8 bases. The CDR3 is 13 amino acids. With 6 bases clipped from V and 6 bases from J, the junction kept 3 bases outside the gene matches. Germline V CDR1 and CDR2: LNHNV, YYDKDF (reference sequence). This CDR3 reads CATRDRDDEKLFF. For the CDR3, the DNA is TGTGCCACCAGGGACAGGGATGATGAAAAACTGTTTTTT.

Only a few counts were recorded for this clone. CDR3 region: CASSSQLTEAFF. In nucleotides, the CDR3 is TGTGCCAGTAGTAGTCAGTTGACTGAAGCTTTCTTT. V is TRBV19 and J is TRBJ1-1, with D hard to call. The CDR3 loop spans 12 amino acids. Germline V lookup: CDR1 LNHDA, CDR2 SQIVND (reference sequence). The V and J ends lost 4 bases and 5 bases respectively, with 8 bases between them.

The rearrangement links TRBV7-2 to TRBJ2-2, with a tentative D call TRBD1 (5 bases). V was trimmed by 2 bases and J by 3 bases, leaving 10 bases between them. Germline CDR1 and CDR2: SGHTA and FQGNSA. CDR3 length: 15 amino acids. CDR3 sequence reads: CASSLLGQDTGELFF. The CDR3 nucleotides read TGTGCCAGCAGCTTATTAGGACAAGACACCGGGGAGCTGTTTTTT.

The chain uses TRBV9 and TRBJ2-7; D is perhaps TRBD1 (5 bases). Trimming left V 2 bases short and J 3 bases short, with 12 bases between. CDR1 and CDR2 (germline): SGDLS, YYNGEE. This CDR3 is 14 amino acids long. The CDR3 DNA follows: TGTGCCAGCAGCGTCGACAGTTCTGGCTACGAGCAGTACTTC. Protein product: CASSVDSSGYEQYF.

The chain has TRBV9 and TRBJ2-2; D is possibly TRBD2 (7 bases). Trimming removed 4 bases at V and 3 bases at J, with 16 bases between. The CDR3 length is 16 residues. CDR1 SGDLS and CDR2 YYNGEE come from the germline V gene. The CDR3 sequence is CASSSWGGRDTGELFF. The CDR3, as DNA: TGTGCCAGCAGCTCTTGGGGGGGGCGGGACACCGGGGAGCTGTTTTTT.

The rearrangement uses TRBV21-1 and TRBJ2-7; the D call in the table, TRBD1, was not verified against the DNA. TRBV21-1 is noted as a pseudogene. The CDR3 covers 15 residues. Written as DNA, the CDR3 is TGTGCCACCAAGGACGAACAGGGGGCGAACTACGAGCAGTACTTC. It is translated as CATKDEQGANYEQYF.

The J gene is TRBJ1-2, the V gene TRBV7-9, with D possibly being TRBD1 (6 bases). This CDR3 has 15 residues. V lost 3 bases to trimming and J lost 0 bases, with 11 bases between them. Germline loops: CDR1 SEHNR, CDR2 FQNEAQ (reference sequence). The CDR3 loop is CASSFGTTTNYGYTF. CDR3 coding DNA: TGTGCCAGCAGCTTTGGGACAACTACTAACTATGGCTACACCTTC.

The V gene is TRBV7-9, the J gene TRBJ1-4; D perhaps matches TRBD1 (5 bases). Between the trimmed V and J ends, which lost 5 bases and 7 bases, there was a span of 14 bases. The CDR3 consists of 14 residues. Germline V gives CDR1 SEHNR, CDR2 FQNEAQ (reference sequence). CDR3 nucleotide sequence: TGTGCCAGCAGCCACCCCGGGGGGGGTGAAAAACTGTTTTTT. Amino acid sequence: CASSHPGGGEKLFF.

The chain is built from TRBV30 and TRBJ1-4, with D possibly matching TRBD1 (6 bases). Trimming took off 4 bases at V and 5 bases at J, with 14 bases between the two ends. CDR3 length equals 14 residues. The germline gives CDR1 GTSNPN, CDR2 SVGIG (reference sequence). As DNA, the CDR3 is TGTGCCTGGAAAAAGGGGACAAGGAATGAAAAACTGTTTTTT. It encodes CAWKKGTRNEKLFF.

This clone was seen once. This sequence joins TRBV5-1 and TRBJ1-1, with a tentative D call TRBD1 (6 bases). Trimming cost V 7 bases and J 1 base, with 17 bases left between them. Germline lookup yields CDR1 SGHRS and CDR2 YFSETQ. CDR3 size: 15 residues. CDR3 in amino acids: CASSLAGHPNTEAFF. The CDR3 nucleotides read TGCGCCAGCTCCTTGGCGGGACATCCGAACACTGAAGCTTTCTTT.